This TCR beta chain was identified in a study of PD-1 blockade in classical Hodgkin lymphoma. Per germline, CDR1 MNHEY and CDR2 SVGAGI. V lost 2 bases to trimming and J lost 3 bases; unmatched junction nucleotides: 4. The CDR3 is 16 residues long. This clone was counted a few times. Libraries were prepared by immunoSEQ multiplex PCR; TCRdb keeps only in-frame clonotypes and omits some of them. The repertoire holds under 40,000 clones, about 88% seen once, with 1% to 1.5% in the top ten. As for time point: newly diagnosed, previously untreated cHL patient sample. Researchers used magnetic negative selection to pull out pure CD4+ T cells from thawed PBMCs.

The chain is built from TRBV6-5 and TRBJ1-2, with 12 bases fitting TRBD1. The origin of this receptor is a human donor with classical Hodgkin lymphoma. The sequencing input was CD4+ T cells from blood. The CDR3 DNA reads as TGTGCCAGCAGTTACCCCGGGACAGGGGGCCACTATGGCTACACCTTC. Protein: CASSYPGTGGHYGYTF.